Described below is a single T cell receptor beta chain sequence and its context. Its antigen is unknown. The data were obtained in a study of T cell responses to AZD1222 COVID-19 vaccine. Study-level background: Second-dose recipients at about 4 or about 12 weeks were treated as one pooled group. Regarding the study as a whole: With two AZD1222 doses given, Spike-specific TCR breadth and depth both rose. Spike-wide vaccine-associated CD4 TCRs dominated at 160-218 and 743-854. Clonal diversity may have been underestimated, and the donors were mostly white British, with more females than males.

Data came from immunoSEQ multiplex PCR; TCRdb stores just in-frame clones and leaves some out. The table records fewer than 110,000 clones, approximately 90% of them present only once. Trimming shortened V by 4 bases and J by 11 bases, and 21 bases separated the two germline ends. CDR1 MNHEY and CDR2 SVGAGI come from the germline V gene. The CDR3 length is 16 residues. The receptor was derived from an adult in good health. This specimen was peripheral blood, taken on day 0 of AZD1222 vaccination. The V call is TRBV6-5, the J call TRBJ2-6; no definite D call. CDR3 region: CASSFRQASGLDVLTF. CDR3 coding DNA: TGTGCCAGCAGTTTCCGGCAGGCCTCTGGTTTGGACGTCCTGACTTTC.